This TCR beta chain is drawn from a study of sequential checkpoint blockade in melanoma. Study background: Under 25 patients had matched tumor biopsies before treatment and at week 13 after nivolumab or ipilimumab alone.

Generated by immunoSEQ multiplex PCR, the TCRdb table keeps only in-frame clones and is missing some. Of roughly 7,000 clones in the sample, about 28% are singletons; the top ten hold more than 20%. The germline V gene encodes CDR1 SQVTM and CDR2 ANQGSEA. V lost 4 bases, J lost 6 bases, and 15 bases lay in between. The CDR3 loop spans 13 amino acids. As to treatment: randomized to nivolumab then ipilimumab (arm A) or the reverse (arm B). A few counts support this clone. The rearrangement uses TRBV29-1 and TRBJ1-1; weak D call: TRBD1 (5 bases). The specimen was tumor tissue (inferred from file names), collected from a patient given nivolumab and ipilimumab in sequence. The origin of this receptor is a human donor with melanoma. In nucleotides, the CDR3 is TGCAGCGTTGGGGGCGTTCAGCTCTCTGAAGCTTTCTTT. This codes for CSVGGVQLSEAFF.